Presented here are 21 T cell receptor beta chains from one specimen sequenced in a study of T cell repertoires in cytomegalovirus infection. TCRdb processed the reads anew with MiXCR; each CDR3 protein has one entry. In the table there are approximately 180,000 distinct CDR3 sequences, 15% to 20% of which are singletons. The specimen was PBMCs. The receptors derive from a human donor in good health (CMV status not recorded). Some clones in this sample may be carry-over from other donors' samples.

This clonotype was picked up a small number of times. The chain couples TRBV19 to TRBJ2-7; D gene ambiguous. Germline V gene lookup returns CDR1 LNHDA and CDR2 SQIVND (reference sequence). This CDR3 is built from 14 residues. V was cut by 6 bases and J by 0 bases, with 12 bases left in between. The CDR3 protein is CASRAQPDSYEQYF. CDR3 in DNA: TGTGCCAGTAGAGCCCAGCCAGACTCCTACGAGCAGTACTTC.

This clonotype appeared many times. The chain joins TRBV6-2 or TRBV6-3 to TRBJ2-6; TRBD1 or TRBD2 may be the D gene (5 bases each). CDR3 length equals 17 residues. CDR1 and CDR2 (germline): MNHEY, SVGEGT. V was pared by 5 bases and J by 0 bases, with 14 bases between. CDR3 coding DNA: TGTGCCAGCAGTAACACGGGACGGAGCTCTGGGGCCAACGTCCTGACTTTC. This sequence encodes CASSNTGRSSGANVLTF.

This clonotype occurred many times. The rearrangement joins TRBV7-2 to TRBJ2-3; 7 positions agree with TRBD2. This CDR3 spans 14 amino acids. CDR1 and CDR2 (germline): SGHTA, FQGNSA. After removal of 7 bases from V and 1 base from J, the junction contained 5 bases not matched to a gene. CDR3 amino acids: CASKGGSGTDTQYF. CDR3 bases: TGTGCCAGCAAAGGCGGGAGTGGCACAGATACGCAGTATTTT.

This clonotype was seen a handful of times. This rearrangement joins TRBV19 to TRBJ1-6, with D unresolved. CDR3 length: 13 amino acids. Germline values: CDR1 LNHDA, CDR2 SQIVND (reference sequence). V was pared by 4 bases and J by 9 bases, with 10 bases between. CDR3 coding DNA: TGTGCCAGTAGTAAAGGAGGGAGTTCACCCCTCCACTTT. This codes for CASSKGGSSPLHF.

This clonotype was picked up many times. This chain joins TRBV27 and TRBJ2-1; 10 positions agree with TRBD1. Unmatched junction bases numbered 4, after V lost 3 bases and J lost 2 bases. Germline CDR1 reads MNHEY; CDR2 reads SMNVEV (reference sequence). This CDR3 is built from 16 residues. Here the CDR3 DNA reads TGTGCCAGCAGTTTGTCCGGACAGGGGGCCTACAATGAGCAGTTCTTC. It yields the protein CASSLSGQGAYNEQFF.

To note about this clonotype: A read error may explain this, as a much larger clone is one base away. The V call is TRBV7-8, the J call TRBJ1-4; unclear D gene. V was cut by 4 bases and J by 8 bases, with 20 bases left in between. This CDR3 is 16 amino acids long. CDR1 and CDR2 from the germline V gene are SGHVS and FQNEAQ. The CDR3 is CASSSAILWGGEKLFF. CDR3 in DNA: TGTGCCAGCAGCTCAGCAATCCTCTGGGGAGGAGAAAAACTGTTTTTT.

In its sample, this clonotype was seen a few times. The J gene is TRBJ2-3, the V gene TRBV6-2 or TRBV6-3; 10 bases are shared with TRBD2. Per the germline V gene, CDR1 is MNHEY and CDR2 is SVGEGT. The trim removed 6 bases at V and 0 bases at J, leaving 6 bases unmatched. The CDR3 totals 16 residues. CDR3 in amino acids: CASSQGLAASTDTQYF. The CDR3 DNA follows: TGTGCCAGCAGCCAAGGACTAGCGGCTAGCACAGATACGCAGTATTTT.

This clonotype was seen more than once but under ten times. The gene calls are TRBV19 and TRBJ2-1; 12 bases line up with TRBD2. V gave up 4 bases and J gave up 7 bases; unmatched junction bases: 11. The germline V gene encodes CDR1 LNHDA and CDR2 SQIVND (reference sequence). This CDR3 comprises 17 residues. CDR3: CASSKGLAGPIWNEQFF. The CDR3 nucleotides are TGTGCCAGTAGTAAAGGACTAGCGGGACCCATTTGGAATGAGCAGTTCTTC.

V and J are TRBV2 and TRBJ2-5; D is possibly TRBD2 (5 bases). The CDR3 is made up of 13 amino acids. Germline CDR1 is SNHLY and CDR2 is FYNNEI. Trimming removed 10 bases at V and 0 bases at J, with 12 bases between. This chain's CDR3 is CATAPSYQETQYF. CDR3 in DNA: TGTGCCACGGCTCCTAGCTACCAAGAGACCCAGTACTTC.

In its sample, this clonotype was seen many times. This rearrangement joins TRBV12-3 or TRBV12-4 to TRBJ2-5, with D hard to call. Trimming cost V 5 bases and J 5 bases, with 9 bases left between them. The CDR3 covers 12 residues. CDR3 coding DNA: TGTGCCAGCAGTGGACCCGGGGAGACCCAGTACTTC. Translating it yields CASSGPGETQYF.

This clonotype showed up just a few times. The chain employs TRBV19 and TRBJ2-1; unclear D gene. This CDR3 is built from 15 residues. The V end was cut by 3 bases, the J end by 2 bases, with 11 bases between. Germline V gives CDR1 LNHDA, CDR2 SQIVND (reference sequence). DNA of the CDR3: TGTGCCAGTAGTATTAGGGCGGAGACCTACAATGAGCAGTTCTTC. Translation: CASSIRAETYNEQFF.

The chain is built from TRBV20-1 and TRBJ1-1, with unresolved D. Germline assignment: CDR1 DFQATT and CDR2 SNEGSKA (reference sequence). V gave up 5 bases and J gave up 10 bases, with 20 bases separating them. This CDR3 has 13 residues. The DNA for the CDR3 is TGCAGTGCTTTTGACCGCCAAACCCCGGGAGCTTTCTTT. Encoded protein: CSAFDRQTPGAFF.

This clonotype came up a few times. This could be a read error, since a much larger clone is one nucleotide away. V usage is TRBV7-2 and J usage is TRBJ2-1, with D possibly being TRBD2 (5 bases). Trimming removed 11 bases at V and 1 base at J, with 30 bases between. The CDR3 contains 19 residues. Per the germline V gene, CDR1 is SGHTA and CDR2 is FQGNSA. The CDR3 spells CAGDLCGPGSRGSYNEQFF. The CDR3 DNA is TGTGCCGGAGACCTGTGTGGGCCTGGATCACGGGGATCCTACAATGAGCAGTTCTTC.

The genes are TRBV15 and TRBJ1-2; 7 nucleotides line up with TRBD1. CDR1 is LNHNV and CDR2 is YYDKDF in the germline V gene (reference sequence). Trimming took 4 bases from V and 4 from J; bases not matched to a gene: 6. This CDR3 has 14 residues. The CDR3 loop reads CATSTGQASYGYTF. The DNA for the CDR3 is TGTGCCACCAGCACCGGACAGGCGAGCTATGGCTACACCTTC.

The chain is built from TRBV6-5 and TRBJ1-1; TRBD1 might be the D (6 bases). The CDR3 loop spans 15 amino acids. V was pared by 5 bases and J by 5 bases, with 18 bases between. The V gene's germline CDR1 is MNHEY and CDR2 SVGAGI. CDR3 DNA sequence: TGTGCCAGCAGTCCCCCCGGGGGGGGGCGTACTGAAGCTTTCTTT. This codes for CASSPPGGGRTEAFF.

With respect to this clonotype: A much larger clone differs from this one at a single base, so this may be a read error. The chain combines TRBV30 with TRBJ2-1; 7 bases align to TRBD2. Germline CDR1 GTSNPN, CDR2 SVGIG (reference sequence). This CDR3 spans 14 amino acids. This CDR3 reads CARREGPAGNEQFF. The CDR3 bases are TGTGCCAGGAGGGAGGGACCGGCTGGGAATGAGCAGTTCTTC.

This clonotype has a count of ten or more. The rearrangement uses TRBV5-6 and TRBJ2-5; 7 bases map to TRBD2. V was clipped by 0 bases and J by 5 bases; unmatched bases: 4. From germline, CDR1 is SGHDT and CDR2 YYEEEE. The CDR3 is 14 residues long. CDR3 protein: CASSLDGEGETQYF. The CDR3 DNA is TGTGCCAGCAGCTTGGATGGGGAGGGGGAGACCCAGTACTTC.

CDR3 sequence reads: CASSLDGRGNQPQHF. CDR3 nucleotide sequence: TGTGCCAGCAGCTTGGACGGGCGAGGCAATCAGCCCCAGCATTTT. The gene calls are TRBV5-6 and TRBJ1-5; D uncertain. The germline CDR1 and CDR2 sequences are SGHDT and YYEEEE. This CDR3 spans 15 amino acids. The V end was cut by 0 bases, the J end by 2 bases, with 9 bases between.

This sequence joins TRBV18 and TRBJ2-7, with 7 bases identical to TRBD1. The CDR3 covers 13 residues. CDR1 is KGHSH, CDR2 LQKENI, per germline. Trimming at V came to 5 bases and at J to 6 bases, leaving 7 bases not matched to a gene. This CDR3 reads CASSEGAVREQYF. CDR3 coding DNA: TGTGCCAGCTCAGAGGGGGCGGTTCGCGAGCAGTACTTC. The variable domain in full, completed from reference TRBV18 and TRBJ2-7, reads NAGVMQNPRHLVRRRGQEARLRCSPMKGHSHVYWYRQLPEEGLKFMVYLQKENIIDESGMPKERFSAEFPKEGPSILRIQQVVRGDSAAYFCASSEGAVREQYFGPGTRLTVT.

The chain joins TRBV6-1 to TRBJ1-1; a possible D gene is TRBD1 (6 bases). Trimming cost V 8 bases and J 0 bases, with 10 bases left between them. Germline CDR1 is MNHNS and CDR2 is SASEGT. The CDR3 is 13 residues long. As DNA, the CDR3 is TGTGCCAGCGGACAGAAAGTGAACACTGAAGCTTTCTTT. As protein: CASGQKVNTEAFF.

CDR3 in amino acids: CSARDGGSGGLDTQYF. Written as DNA, the CDR3 is TGCAGTGCTAGAGATGGGGGAAGCGGGGGGCTAGATACGCAGTATTTT. The chain couples TRBV20-1 to TRBJ2-3; the match to TRBD2 covers 9 bases. J gave up 5 bases and V 0 bases, and 9 bases lay outside the gene matches. CDR3 size: 16 residues. The V gene's germline CDR1 is DFQATT and CDR2 SNEGSKA (reference sequence).